This T cell receptor (beta chain) was recorded in a study of blood T cell repertoires in COVID-19. The CDR3 has 12 amino acids. Deletions cut 3 bases from V and 3 bases from J, with 6 bases between. Germline lookup yields CDR1 SGHRS and CDR2 YFSETQ. The data were produced by immunoSEQ multiplex PCR, yet TCRdb's version contains in-frame clones alone and is incomplete. The top ten hold under 7% of the sample, which has roughly 200,000 clones, 70% to 80% seen once. This sequence joins TRBV5-1 and TRBJ2-5, with D perhaps TRBD1 (6 bases). This clonotype was sampled from a woman in her 40s with COVID-19, enrolled during active disease. What was sequenced was peripheral blood. This chain's CDR3 is CASSSGEETQYF. In DNA, the CDR3 is TGCGCCAGCAGCTCAGGGGAAGAGACCCAGTACTTC.